This T cell receptor (beta chain) was sequenced during a study of beta chain features in type 1 diabetes. Looking at the study overall: Similarity in age, gender and cell yields was seen between patients and healthy donors. Study outcomes and limitations: Researchers cautioned that cDNA sequencing could over-represent cells with high TCR expression. Shorter TCRB CDR3s, moderately but significantly so, were found in Type 1 diabetes patients in all four CD4+ subsets.

Comments on this clone: Its antigen is not identified.

The entirety of the isolated RNA underwent reverse transcription, so expressed TCRB transcripts were sequenced. For naive, central memory and regulatory T cell samples, reads averaged roughly 3.5 million. The repertoire was sequenced with immunoSEQ multiplex PCR; TCRdb's copy has only in-frame clones and lacks some. The repertoire holds a few hundred thousand clones, with roughly 20% as singletons. Researchers reported sorting CD4+ naive, central memory, regulatory and stem cell-like memory cells via CD45RO/CCR7/CD25/CD127/CD95/CD27. Unmatched junction bases numbered 6, after V lost 6 bases and J lost 4 bases. There are 14 residues in the CDR3. From germline, CDR1 is KGHSH and CDR2 LQKENI.

This TCR derives from a woman in her forties with type 1 diabetes. The rearrangement uses TRBV18 and TRBJ2-3, with 8 bases fitting TRBD2. The material sequenced was naive CD4+ T cells from blood. CDR3 sequence reads: CASSQGLGPDTQYF. The CDR3 DNA sequence: TGTGCCAGCTCGCAGGGACTAGGGCCAGATACGCAGTATTTT. Full variable domain (rest looked up from reference TRBV18 and TRBJ2-3): NAGVMQNPRHLVRRRGQEARLRCSPMKGHSHVYWYRQLPEEGLKFMVYLQKENIIDESGMPKERFSAEFPKEGPSILRIQQVVRGDSAAYFCASSQGLGPDTQYFGPGTRLTVL.